What follows are 27 T cell receptor beta chains derived from one specimen sequenced in a study of blood T cell repertoires in COVID-19. The table came from immunoSEQ multiplex PCR; TCRdb's copy has only in-frame clones and leaves some out. The repertoire consists of under 200,000 clones, with just over 90% occurring once and the leading ten covering about 4.9%. Sequencing was carried out using peripheral blood. These TCRs come from a man between 18 and 35 years old with COVID-19, enrolled during active disease.

V is TRBV9 and J is TRBJ2-7; 7 positions match TRBD2. Trimming removed 4 bases from V and 2 bases from J; junction bases left unmatched: 6. The germline V gene has CDR1 SGDLS and CDR2 YYNGEE. The CDR3 has 14 amino acids. The CDR3, as DNA: TGTGCCAGCAGCTACCTAGCGGAGACCTACGAGCAGTACTTC. It encodes CASSYLAETYEQYF.

The gene calls are TRBV29-1 and TRBJ1-1; D call uncertain. Trimming removed 1 base from V and 0 bases from J, with 9 bases in between. This CDR3 has 14 residues. The germline V gene has CDR1 SQVTM and CDR2 ANQGSEA. CDR3 in DNA: TGCAGCGTTGAAGGGCGGGTCATGAACACTGAAGCTTTCTTT. Protein sequence: CSVEGRVMNTEAFF.

The chain combines TRBV5-4 with TRBJ1-6; no firm D call. V was trimmed by 1 base and J by 3 bases, leaving 14 bases between them. CDR1 and CDR2 from the germline V gene are SGHNT and YYREEE (reference sequence). CDR3 length: 17 residues. CDR3 coding DNA: TGTGCCAGCAGCTTGAGTTATGGGCTCCTCTATAATTCACCCCTCCACTTT. This translates into CASSLSYGLLYNSPLHF.

This clone has more than one count but fewer than ten. J is TRBJ1-1 and V is TRBV9, with 10 nucleotides matching TRBD1. CDR1 is SGDLS and CDR2 is YYNGEE in the germline V gene. The V and J ends lost 4 bases and 5 bases, in that order; junction bases with no gene match: 5. The CDR3 loop spans 14 amino acids. CDR3 residues: CASSPGTGETEAFF. The CDR3 nucleotides read TGTGCCAGCAGCCCAGGGACAGGGGAAACTGAAGCTTTCTTT.

The chain uses TRBV7-2 and TRBJ2-7; D may be TRBD2 (5 bases). Germline V gives CDR1 SGHTA, CDR2 FQGNSA. Trimming took 8 bases from V and 0 from J, leaving 14 bases between them. The CDR3 sequence is 14 residues long. CDR3 nucleotide sequence: TGTGCCAGCCCCTCGGGGAAAAGCTCCTACGAGCAGTACTTC. Residues: CASPSGKSSYEQYF.

The rearrangement joins TRBV29-1 to TRBJ2-1, with 7 bases aligning to TRBD2. Germline trimming cut 7 bases from V and 1 base from J; bases unmatched to any gene: 4. The length of the CDR3 is 13 residues. Germline V gives CDR1 SQVTM, CDR2 ANQGSEA. In DNA, the CDR3 is TGCAGCGAAATAGCGGGTTCCTACAATGAGCAGTTCTTC. Protein sequence: CSEIAGSYNEQFF.

The chain joins TRBV30 to TRBJ1-5, with TRBD1 matching over 7 bases. The V segment lost 2 bases and the J segment 5 bases; nucleotides outside the gene matches: 6. From germline, CDR1 is GTSNPN and CDR2 SVGIG (reference sequence). CDR3 length: 14 residues. The DNA of the CDR3 is TGTGCCTGGAGTCTAGGGGGCGACGATCAGCCCCAGCATTTT. This sequence encodes CAWSLGGDDQPQHF.

The V call is TRBV6-2 or TRBV6-3, the J call TRBJ2-7; 14 bases map to TRBD2. The CDR3 spans 15 residues. Germline CDR1 MNHEY, CDR2 SVGEGT. V trimming: 5 bases; J trimming: 5 bases; junction bases outside the gene matches: 5. The CDR3 sequence: CASSPRTSGRHEQYF. The CDR3 DNA follows: TGTGCCAGCAGTCCACGGACTAGCGGGAGGCACGAGCAGTACTTC.

The chain is built from TRBV5-1 and TRBJ2-7; D perhaps matches TRBD1 (5 bases). Germline lookup yields CDR1 SGHRS and CDR2 YFSETQ. This CDR3 comprises 14 residues. Trimming pared 3 bases from V and 6 bases from J, leaving 16 bases between. CDR3 region: CASSWGGQVIEQYF. DNA of the CDR3: TGCGCCAGCAGCTGGGGCGGACAAGTGATCGAGCAGTACTTC.

There are a few counts of this clone. J is TRBJ2-2 and V is TRBV28; 8 nucleotides align to TRBD2. In germline, CDR1 is MDHEN, CDR2 SYDVKM. CDR3 length: 14 amino acids. The V gene end was trimmed by 4 bases and the J gene end by 6 bases; junction bases not matched to a gene: 4. The CDR3 DNA reads TGTGCCAGCAGTTCACGGGAGGGGGCCGGGGAGCTGTTTTTT. Its translation: CASSSREGAGELFF.

The V and J genes are TRBV5-6 and TRBJ2-7; 8 nucleotides line up with TRBD1. The CDR3 consists of 14 residues. V lost 0 bases to trimming and J lost 1 base; unmatched junction nucleotides: 0. Germline lookup yields CDR1 SGHDT and CDR2 YYEEEE. This CDR3 reads CASSLGQGSYEQYF. The DNA of the CDR3 is TGTGCCAGCAGCTTGGGACAGGGGTCCTACGAGCAGTACTTC.

The rearrangement links TRBV27 to TRBJ2-3; 15 nucleotides agree with TRBD2. Per germline, CDR1 MNHEY and CDR2 SMNVEV (reference sequence). The CDR3 is made up of 18 amino acids. V was clipped by 0 bases and J by 6 bases; unmatched bases: 7. The CDR3 DNA reads as TGTGCCAGCAGTTTATCCGGACTAGCGGGAGGGCCAGGGGATACGCAGTATTTT. The encoded protein is CASSLSGLAGGPGDTQYF.

This chain uses TRBV4-1 with TRBJ1-2; TRBD1 is a possible D gene (6 bases). Germline V gene sequence: CDR1 MGHRA, CDR2 YSYEKL. There are 14 residues in the CDR3. The V and J ends lost 4 bases and 8 bases respectively, with 17 bases between them. In DNA, the CDR3 is TGCGCCAGCAGCCCCTTTACGACAGGCGGGGGCTACACCTTC. Protein sequence: CASSPFTTGGGYTF.

V usage is TRBV7-9 and J usage is TRBJ2-7; the match to TRBD1 covers 9 bases. The CDR3 runs 16 residues. Germline V gives CDR1 SEHNR, CDR2 FQNEAQ (reference sequence). With V trimmed by 5 bases and J by 2 bases, 10 bases remained unmatched. The CDR3 spells CASSPQYRGRPYEQYF. The CDR3 DNA is TGTGCCAGCAGCCCTCAGTACAGGGGGCGGCCCTACGAGCAGTACTTC.

The V and J genes are TRBV19 and TRBJ2-2, with D unresolved. The CDR3 extends over 16 amino acids. CDR1 is LNHDA, CDR2 SQIVND, per germline (reference sequence). Trimming left V 7 bases short and J 0 bases short, with 15 bases between. The DNA of the CDR3 is TGTGCCAGTACAGGATGGCGCCTGACGAACACCGGGGAGCTGTTTTTT. It translates to CASTGWRLTNTGELFF.

The chain couples TRBV7-2 to TRBJ2-7; 10 bases are a match to TRBD2. CDR1 and CDR2 from the germline V gene are SGHTA and FQGNSA. J was trimmed by 5 bases and V by 0 bases; bases with no gene match: 4. The CDR3 runs to 15 residues. The CDR3 DNA reads TGTGCCAGCAGCTTAGCTAGCGGGAGGATCGACGAGCAGTACTTC. Its protein is CASSLASGRIDEQYF.

This chain links TRBV7-2 with TRBJ1-5; maybe TRBD1 (6 bases). Germline V gene lookup returns CDR1 SGHTA and CDR2 FQGNSA. The CDR3 length is 15 residues. Trimming stripped 2 bases from V and 4 bases from J, with 12 bases between. This CDR3 reads CASSLRRGANQPQHF. The CDR3 DNA follows: TGTGCCAGCAGCTTAAGACGGGGGGCTAATCAGCCCCAGCATTTT.

V is TRBV27 and J is TRBJ1-1; no definite D call. Trimming stripped 2 bases from V and 7 bases from J, with 17 bases between. This CDR3 comprises 15 residues. CDR1 and CDR2 from the germline V gene are MNHEY and SMNVEV (reference sequence). The CDR3 loop is CASSLAAPGGNEAFF. The CDR3 region has the DNA TGTGCCAGCAGTTTAGCGGCTCCCGGCGGTAATGAAGCTTTCTTT.

This chain joins TRBV27 and TRBJ2-1; no definite D call. CDR3 size: 13 residues. CDR1 is MNHEY and CDR2 is SMNVEV in the germline V gene (reference sequence). Between the trimmed V and J ends, which lost 6 bases and 6 bases, there was a span of 12 bases. The chain's CDR3 is CASRTYEINEQFF. The CDR3 coding sequence is TGTGCCAGCAGGACTTATGAGATCAATGAGCAGTTCTTC.

The CDR3 coding sequence is TGTGCCAGCAGCTCCTACCAACTAGCGGGAGGAAGAAATGAGCAGTTCTTC. This encodes CASSSYQLAGGRNEQFF. The chain joins TRBV7-2 to TRBJ2-1; the match to TRBD2 covers 12 bases. Germline CDR1 is SGHTA and CDR2 is FQGNSA. Losses at the gene ends were 4 bases for V and 7 bases for J; bases not matched to a gene: 11. This CDR3 contains 17 residues.

J is TRBJ2-1 and V is TRBV19; 7 bases line up with TRBD2. CDR1 LNHDA and CDR2 SQIVND come from the germline V gene (reference sequence). The V and J ends lost 1 base and 9 bases, in that order; junction bases with no gene match: 6. The CDR3 sequence is 14 residues long. DNA for the CDR3: TGTGCCAGTAGTATAGTTGCGGGAGTCAGTGAGCAGTTCTTC. Its translation: CASSIVAGVSEQFF. Variable domain in full (rest from reference TRBV19 and TRBJ2-1): DGGITQSPKYLFRKEGQNVTLSCEQNLNHDAMYWYRQDPGQGLRLIYYSQIVNDFQKGDIAEGYSVSREKKESFPLTVTSAQKNPTAFYLCASSIVAGVSEQFFGPGTRLTVL.

The J gene is TRBJ1-1, the V gene TRBV6-5; the D is unclear. The germline V gene has CDR1 MNHEY and CDR2 SVGAGI. This CDR3 has 13 residues. V lost 6 bases and J 0 bases, leaving 8 bases between the germline ends. CDR3 residues: CASSPGVNTEAFF. The CDR3 nucleotides are TGTGCCAGCAGCCCCGGGGTGAACACTGAAGCTTTCTTT.

The chain uses TRBV19 and TRBJ2-1, with TRBD1 identical over 8 bases. This CDR3 is 15 amino acids long. Unmatched junction bases numbered 8, after V lost 6 bases and J lost 4 bases. Germline CDR1 and CDR2: LNHDA and SQIVND (reference sequence). The CDR3 is CASSQGAPAYNEQFF. For the CDR3, the DNA is TGTGCCAGTAGCCAGGGGGCCCCCGCGTACAATGAGCAGTTCTTC. Using reference TRBV19 and TRBJ2-1 for the parts outside the CDR3, the full variable domain is DGGITQSPKYLFRKEGQNVTLSCEQNLNHDAMYWYRQDPGQGLRLIYYSQIVNDFQKGDIAEGYSVSREKKESFPLTVTSAQKNPTAFYLCASSQGAPAYNEQFFGPGTRLTVL.

The chain links TRBV18 to TRBJ2-3; TRBD1 might be the D (6 bases). Germline CDR1 and CDR2: KGHSH and LQKENI. Trimming took 1 base from V and 2 from J, leaving 16 bases between them. CDR3 size: 17 residues. The CDR3 sequence is CASSPLRQEVPTDTQYF. DNA for the CDR3: TGTGCCAGCTCACCACTGAGACAGGAGGTGCCCACAGATACGCAGTATTTT. Full variable domain (rest looked up from reference TRBV18 and TRBJ2-3): NAGVMQNPRHLVRRRGQEARLRCSPMKGHSHVYWYRQLPEEGLKFMVYLQKENIIDESGMPKERFSAEFPKEGPSILRIQQVVRGDSAAYFCASSPLRQEVPTDTQYFGPGTRLTVL.

This clone showed up just once. The J gene is TRBJ2-7, the V gene TRBV11-2; 7 bases map to TRBD2. Germline V gives CDR1 SGHAT, CDR2 FQNNGV. The junction had 14 bases not matched to a gene; V was cut back by 5 bases and J by 1 base. This CDR3 region has 17 residues. The CDR3 sequence is CASSPRARTSGSYEQYF. The CDR3 bases are TGTGCCAGCAGCCCTAGAGCGCGGACTAGTGGTTCCTACGAGCAGTACTTC.

V is TRBV5-4 and J is TRBJ1-3; possible D gene TRBD1, 6 bases. V was cut by 0 bases and J by 1 base, with 11 bases left in between. Germline V CDR1 and CDR2: SGHNT, YYREEE (reference sequence). This CDR3 spans 16 amino acids. Here the CDR3 DNA reads TGTGCCAGCAGCTTGGGCACCGGACAGTCTGGAAACACCATATATTTT. It specifies CASSLGTGQSGNTIYF.

The J gene is TRBJ1-5, the V gene TRBV7-8; D perhaps matches TRBD1 (6 bases). CDR1 and CDR2 (germline): SGHVS, FQNEAQ. Trimming removed 3 bases at V and 3 bases at J, with 9 bases between. CDR3 size: 14 residues. As DNA, the CDR3 is TGTGCCAGCAGCTTTACAGGGTCCAATCAGCCCCAGCATTTT. Translation: CASSFTGSNQPQHF.